This T cell receptor beta chain was sequenced in a study of OX40 agonist ivuxolimab in advanced cancers. Sequencing was performed with immunoSEQ multiplex PCR; in TCRdb, only in-frame clones are kept and a portion is missing. The data contain 30,000 to 45,000 clones, about 85% of them seen just once; the ten biggest clones take up roughly 2.3%. General study points: Dose levels from 0.1 to 3.0 mg/kg saw CD4+ and CD8+ blood T cells expand clonally by week 6.

A note on this clone: The antigen is undetermined.

This sequence originates from an adult with an advanced solid tumor such as melanoma, head and neck, liver or kidney cancer. This specimen consisted of CD4+ or CD8+ T cells sorted from blood, obtained in a trial of the OX40 agonist ivuxolimab.

In DNA, the CDR3 is TGTGCCAGCAGCCCCCGGGATACCTCCTACGAGCAGTACTTC. It translates to CASSPRDTSYEQYF. The gene calls are TRBV7-8 and TRBJ2-5; the D gene is possibly TRBD2 (5 bases). TRBJ2-7 matches the DNA end more closely, so the J call is doubtful. CDR1 and CDR2 (germline): SGHVS, FQNEAQ. There are 14 residues in the CDR3.